The next 11 T cell receptor beta chains were all read from a single sample in a study of blood T cell repertoires in COVID-19 (dated by TCRdb to between 2020 and 2021). Preparation of the library involved the immunoSEQ multiplex PCR assay. This immuneACCESS table, as held by TCRdb, lists in-frame sequences with V and J called but not all clones. Of the missing ones, under half trace to an unresolved V gene in checked studies; the others have no known cause. The sample records fewer than 200,000 clones, roughly 87% of which are singletons. The ten largest account for roughly 1.2% of the sample. Material for sequencing was PBMCs or T cells enriched from blood (not recorded which). These receptor sequences come from a human donor with acute COVID-19. The donor label of this sample is uncertain.

This chain connects TRBV9 to TRBJ1-3; D is uncertain. The length of the CDR3 is 16 residues. V was clipped by 1 base and J by 3 bases, with 14 bases between them. The germline V gene has CDR1 SGDLS and CDR2 YYNGEE. CDR3: CASSVSGEVGGNTIYF. The CDR3 DNA follows: TGTGCCAGCAGCGTAAGTGGAGAAGTCGGTGGAAACACCATATATTTT. Looking up the rest from reference TRBV9 and TRBJ1-3 gives the full variable domain: DSGVTQTPKHLITATGQRVTLRCSPRSGDLSVYWYQQSLDQGLQFLIQYYNGEERAKGNILERFSAQQFPDLHSELNLSSLELGDSALYFCASSVSGEVGGNTIYFGEGSWLTVV.

The V and J genes are TRBV5-1 and TRBJ2-7; maybe TRBD2 (5 bases). V dropped 3 bases and J dropped 3 bases, with 13 bases sitting between them. This CDR3 is built from 14 residues. Germline V gives CDR1 SGHRS, CDR2 YFSETQ. The CDR3 nucleotides read TGCGCCAGCAGCTGGTCCTTTGGGAGCTACGAGCAGTACTTC. Translation: CASSWSFGSYEQYF.

The chain has TRBV7-3 and TRBJ2-3; TRBD2 matches at 9 bases. The CDR3 loop spans 16 amino acids. Losses at the gene ends were 1 base for V and 2 bases for J; bases not matched to a gene: 4. CDR1 is SGHTA, CDR2 FQGTGA, per germline. The CDR3 spells CASSLRVAGATDTQYF. As DNA, the CDR3 is TGTGCCAGCAGCTTAAGGGTAGCGGGGGCCACAGATACGCAGTATTTT.

V is TRBV7-2 and J is TRBJ1-2; 10 bases map to TRBD1. The junction had 7 bases not matched to a gene; V was cut back by 5 bases and J by 4 bases. Germline assignment: CDR1 SGHTA and CDR2 FQGNSA. The length of the CDR3 is 15 residues. In nucleotides, the CDR3 is TGTGCCAGCAGCCAAGACAGGGGGCTCCTCTATGGCTACACCTTC. Amino acids: CASSQDRGLLYGYTF.

CDR3 nucleotides: TGTGCCAGCAGCTTAGAAGGGGTTGGCTCACCCCTCCACTTT. Protein product: CASSLEGVGSPLHF. This chain links TRBV11-2 with TRBJ1-6; possible D gene TRBD1, 5 bases. CDR3 length: 14 amino acids. Germline CDR1 and CDR2: SGHAT and FQNNGV. V dropped 0 bases and J dropped 10 bases, with 10 bases sitting between them.

The rearrangement links TRBV12-3 or TRBV12-4 to TRBJ1-2; TRBD1 agrees at 7 bases. CDR3 size: 13 residues. Trimming at V came to 6 bases and at J to 5 bases, leaving 6 bases not matched to a gene. The DNA of the CDR3 is TGTGCCAGCAGGTCCGGGACAGAGTATGGCTACACCTTC. It is translated as CASRSGTEYGYTF.

The chain employs TRBV4-1 and TRBJ1-2, with D tentatively TRBD1 (6 bases). V lost 1 base to trimming and J lost 2 bases, with 14 bases between them. This CDR3 spans 16 amino acids. CDR1 MGHRA and CDR2 YSYEKL come from the germline V gene. Written as DNA, the CDR3 is TGCGCCAGCAGCCAAGTTAGGGGAGGGGGAAACTATGGCTACACCTTC. As protein: CASSQVRGGGNYGYTF.

The V gene is TRBV7-9, the J gene TRBJ2-5, with TRBD2 matching 11 bases. Per the germline V gene, CDR1 is SEHNR and CDR2 is FQNEAQ (reference sequence). The CDR3 spans 19 residues. Trimming removed 1 base from V and 2 bases from J; junction bases left unmatched: 12. The CDR3 DNA is TGTGCCAGCAGCTTAGGTCTAGCGGGGGGTCGGCGGTGGCAAGAGACCCAGTACTTC. Translating gives CASSLGLAGGRRWQETQYF. The whole variable domain, filled in from reference TRBV7-9 and TRBJ2-5, reads DTGVSQNPRHKITKRGQNVTFRCDPISEHNRLYWYRQTLGQGPEFLTYFQNEAQLEKSRLLSDRFSAERPKGSFSTLEIQRTEQGDSAMYLCASSLGLAGGRRWQETQYFGPGTRLLVL.

CDR3 sequence reads: CASSLPGTSGGAQETQYF. The CDR3, as DNA: TGCGCCAGCAGCCTCCCCGGGACTAGCGGGGGGGCTCAAGAGACCCAGTACTTC. The gene calls are TRBV5-1 and TRBJ2-5; 16 bases match TRBD2. V shed 4 bases, J shed 2 bases, and the junction held 8 bases outside the gene matches. This CDR3 comprises 18 residues. Germline V gene data show CDR1 as SGHRS and CDR2 as YFSETQ.

This chain links TRBV19 with TRBJ2-5; 9 positions match TRBD1. CDR3 length equals 14 residues. From germline, CDR1 is LNHDA and CDR2 SQIVND (reference sequence). Trimming took 6 bases from V and 4 from J; bases not matched to a gene: 6. CDR3 DNA sequence: TGTGCCAGTAGCTCGGGACAGGGAGGAGAGACCCAGTACTTC. It specifies CASSSGQGGETQYF. The full variable domain, with the rest looked up from reference TRBV19 and TRBJ2-5, is DGGITQSPKYLFRKEGQNVTLSCEQNLNHDAMYWYRQDPGQGLRLIYYSQIVNDFQKGDIAEGYSVSREKKESFPLTVTSAQKNPTAFYLCASSSGQGGETQYFGPGTRLLVL.

This clone was observed a handful of times. The CDR3 region has the DNA TGTGCCAGCAGCGACCGGGACAGCTATGGCTACACCTTC. It encodes CASSDRDSYGYTF. The V gene is TRBV5-6, the J gene TRBJ1-2, with 7 bases lining up with TRBD1. CDR3 length: 13 residues. The germline V gene encodes CDR1 SGHDT and CDR2 YYEEEE. The junction had 4 bases not matched to a gene; V was cut back by 4 bases and J by 4 bases. Complete variable domain (other parts from reference TRBV5-6 and TRBJ1-2): DAGVTQSPTHLIKTRGQQVTLRCSPKSGHDTVSWYQQALGQGPQFIFQYYEEEERQRGNFPDRFSGHQFPNYSSELNVNALLLGDSALYLCASSDRDSYGYTFGSGTRLTVV.